These T cell receptor beta chains were read from a single sample in a study of breast tumors, draining lymph nodes, adjacent tissues. TCRdb itself ran the multiplex PCR reads through MiXCR, one entry per CDR3 protein. The sample consists of 200,000 to 300,000 distinct CDR3 sequences, 30% of them appearing once. The sequenced sample was axillary lymph node tissue. The receptors were gathered from a female donor with breast cancer. Some clones in this sample may be carry-over from other donors' samples. Both conserved end residues are part of each CDR3. The order of the fields is J gene, clone size, D gene, V gene, CDR3 DNA, CDR3 protein. D genes are given only for firm matches. Expanded clones are given a class, and other clones once, few, many or no size at all.

TRBJ2-1 | many | NA | TRBV7-2 | TGTGCCAGCAGCTTGACAGGAAATCTGGGCAGTGAGCAGTTCTTC | CASSLTGNLGSEQFF
TRBJ2-5 | many | NA | TRBV7-3 | TGTGCCAGCAGCTTAGTTCCCGGGACGGAGACCCAGTACTTC | CASSLVPGTETQYF
TRBJ2-1 | few | TRBD2 | TRBV5-1 | TGCGCCAGCAGCTTGGGGGTTCTAGCGGGTACAGCAAATGAGCAGTTCTTC | CASSLGVLAGTANEQFF
TRBJ2-3 | many | TRBD2 | TRBV11-3 | TGTGCCAGCAGCTTAGGGGAGGGCTCAGATACGCAGTATTTT | CASSLGEGSDTQYF
TRBJ2-1 | many | NA | TRBV4-3 | TGCGCCAGCAGCCAAGATTGGGGGGTCTTGAATGAGCAGTTCTTC | CASSQDWGVLNEQFF
TRBJ2-2 | NA | TRBD1 | TRBV11-1 | TGTGCCAGCAGATTAACAGGGGCCGACCGTTCCGGGGAGCTGTTTTTT | CASRLTGADRSGELFF
TRBJ1-2 | NA | NA | TRBV2 | NA | CASSDDRGSDTQYFGYTF
TRBJ2-1 | many | NA | TRBV5-1 | TGCGCCAGCAGCCCCATCGGGGAAGCGGAGAGCTCCTACAATGAGCAGTTCTTC | CASSPIGEAESSYNEQFF
TRBJ1-6 | once | NA | TRBV10-1 | TGCGCCAGCAGTGAGTCACCCAGGCCGCTCCACTTT | CASSESPRPLHF
TRBJ2-5 | NA | TRBD1 | TRBV28 | TGTGCCAGCAGCTCGAGAATGACAGGGACGGAGACCCAGTACTTC | CASSSRMTGTETQYF
TRBJ2-1 | many | NA | TRBV20-1 | TGCAGTGCTAGAGCCCCGGGGCGAGAGCAGTTCTTC | CSARAPGREQFF
TRBJ2-3 | many | TRBD2 | TRBV24-1 | TGTGCCACCAGTGATCTAGCGGGAGAGGGTCCAGATACGCAGTATTTT | CATSDLAGEGPDTQYF
TRBJ2-4 | few | NA | TRBV20-1 | TGCAGTGCTACCCCCGGGGGCGCGGCCAAAAACATTCAGTACTTC | CSATPGGAAKNIQYF
TRBJ2-5 | many | NA | TRBV5-1 | TGCGCCAGCAGCTTGTCGACAGTACACCAAGAGACCCAGTACTTC | CASSLSTVHQETQYF
TRBJ2-5 | NA | TRBD2 | TRBV6-2/TRBV6-3 | TGTGCCAGCAAACCGGTTAGCGGGCATTCAGAGCAAGAGACCCAGTACTTC | CASKPVSGHSEQETQYF
TRBJ1-2 | many | NA | TRBV30 | TGTGCCTGGACGCAGGGCTCCGACTATGGCTACACCTTC | CAWTQGSDYGYTF
TRBJ2-2 | NA | NA | TRBV18 | TGTGCCAGCTCATCACTAAGTCCCTTCGACAGCCTTAACACCGGGGAGCTGTTTTTT | CASSSLSPFDSLNTGELFF
TRBJ2-5 | NA | NA | TRBV18 | TGTGCCAGCTCACCTTCGAGAGAGACCCAGTACTTC | CASSPSRETQYF
TRBJ1-6 | many | NA | TRBV6-4 | TGTGCCAGCAGTGACTCGAAGGGGTCACCCCTCCACTTT | CASSDSKGSPLHF
TRBJ1-6 | many | NA | TRBV28 | TGTGCCAGCAGCCAGAGGATCCGAGCATCGGAACCCCTCCACTTT | CASSQRIRASEPLHF
TRBJ2-1 | many | TRBD2 | TRBV24-1 | TGTGCCACCAGTGCCGGACTAGCGGGAGGTCAAGAGCAGTTCTTC | CATSAGLAGGQEQFF
TRBJ1-6 | few | TRBD1 | TRBV2 | TGTGCCAGCAGGGGGACAGGGGGCGAGATCTCTTCACCCCTCCACTTT | CASRGTGGEISSPLHF
TRBJ2-1 | NA | NA | TRBV3-1 | TGTGCCAGCAGCCAACCGACTAGTCAGGAGCAGTTCTTC | CASSQPTSQEQFF
TRBJ2-1 | many | TRBD2 | TRBV5-1 | TGCGCCAGCAGCTTCGAACTAGCGGGTTTCTCCTACAATGAGCAGTTCTTC | CASSFELAGFSYNEQFF
TRBJ2-7 | many | NA | TRBV19 | TGTGCCCCCAAAATCAGGACCGACTCCTACGAGCAGTACTTC | CAPKIRTDSYEQYF
TRBJ2-7 | many | TRBD2 | TRBV6-5 | TGTGCCAGCAGTGGGGAGCGGGTAGCGGGGACCTACGAGCAGTACTTC | CASSGERVAGTYEQYF
TRBJ2-7 | many | NA | TRBV5-1 | TGCGCCAGCAGCGAAAGTGGGACCCAACTACGCGAGCAGTACTTC | CASSESGTQLREQYF
TRBJ2-3 | many | NA | TRBV10-3 | TGTGCCACCACCGGCGGGAAGAGCACAGATACGCAGTATTTT | CATTGGKSTDTQYF
TRBJ2-3 | many | TRBD2 | TRBV20-1 | TGCAGTGCTAGAGGGCGGGGACTAGCGGGAGAAGATACGCAGTATTTT | CSARGRGLAGEDTQYF
TRBJ2-3 | few | NA | TRBV5-4 | TGTGCCAGCAGGAACGATCTCGCGGGGAACACAGATACGCAGTATTTT | CASRNDLAGNTDTQYF
TRBJ2-1 | many | TRBD2 | TRBV10-2 | TGCGCCAGCACCTCTAGCGGGAGTTACAATGAGCAGTTCTTC | CASTSSGSYNEQFF
TRBJ2-2 | many | TRBD1 | TRBV12-5 | TGTGCTAGTGGTTTGCCACAGGGGATGGACACCGGGGAGCTGTTTTTT | CASGLPQGMDTGELFF
TRBJ1-6 | many | NA | TRBV7-3 | TGTGCCAGCAGCTTAGACAGCAATTCACCCCTCCACTTT | CASSLDSNSPLHF
TRBJ2-5 | NA | TRBD2 | TRBV20-1 | TGCAGTGCCCCGGGACTAGCGGGGTACCAAGAGACCCAGTACTTC | CSAPGLAGYQETQYF
TRBJ1-1 | NA | NA | TRBV20-1 | TGCAGTGCTGGACAGCCCGGAGTGATGAACACTGAAGCTTTCTTT | CSAGQPGVMNTEAFF
TRBJ2-1 | many | TRBD2 | TRBV11-2 | TGTGCCAGCAGCGTAACACTAGCGAGCGAGCAGTTCTTC | CASSVTLASEQFF